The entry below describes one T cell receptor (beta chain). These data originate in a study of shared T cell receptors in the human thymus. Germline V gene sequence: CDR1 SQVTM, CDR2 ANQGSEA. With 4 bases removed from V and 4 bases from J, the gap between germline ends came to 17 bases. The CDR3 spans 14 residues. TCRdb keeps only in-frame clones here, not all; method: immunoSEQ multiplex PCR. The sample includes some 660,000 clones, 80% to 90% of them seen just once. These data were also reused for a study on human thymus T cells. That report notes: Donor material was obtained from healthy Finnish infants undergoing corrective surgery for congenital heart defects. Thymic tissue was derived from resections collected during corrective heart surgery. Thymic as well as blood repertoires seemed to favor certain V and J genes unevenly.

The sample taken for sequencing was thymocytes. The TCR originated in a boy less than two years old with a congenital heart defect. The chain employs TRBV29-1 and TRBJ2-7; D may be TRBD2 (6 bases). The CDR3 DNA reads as TGCAGCGTTGTGCCCTCCGGGGGTGGTTACGAGCAGTACTTC. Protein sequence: CSVVPSGGGYEQYF.